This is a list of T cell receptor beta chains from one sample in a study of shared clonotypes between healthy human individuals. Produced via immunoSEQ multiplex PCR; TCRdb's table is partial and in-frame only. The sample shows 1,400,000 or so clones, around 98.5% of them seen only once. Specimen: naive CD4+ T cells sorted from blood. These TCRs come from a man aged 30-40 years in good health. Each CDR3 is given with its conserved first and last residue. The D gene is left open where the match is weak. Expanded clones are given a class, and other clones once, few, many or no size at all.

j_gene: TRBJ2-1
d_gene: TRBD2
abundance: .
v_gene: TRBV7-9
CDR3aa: CASSFLAGGRSYNEQFF
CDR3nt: TGTGCCAGCAGCTTTTTAGCGGGAGGCCGCTCCTACAATGAGCAGTTCTTC

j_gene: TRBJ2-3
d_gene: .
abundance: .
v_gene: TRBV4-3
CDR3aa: CASSHDFTDTQYF
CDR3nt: TGCGCCAGCAGCCATGATTTCACAGATACGCAGTATTTT

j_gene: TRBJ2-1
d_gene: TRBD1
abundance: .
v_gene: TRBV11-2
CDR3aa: CASSADRATGKEQFF
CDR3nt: TGTGCCAGCAGCGCAGACAGGGCTACTGGGAAGGAGCAGTTCTTC

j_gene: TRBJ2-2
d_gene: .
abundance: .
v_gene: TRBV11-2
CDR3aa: CASGSRGGTGELFF
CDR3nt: TGTGCCAGCGGGTCCAGGGGCGGGACCGGGGAGCTGTTTTTT

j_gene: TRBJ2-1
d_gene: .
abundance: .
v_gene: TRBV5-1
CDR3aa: CASSLDVLNNEQFF
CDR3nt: TGCGCCAGCAGCTTGGATGTTCTGAACAATGAGCAGTTCTTC

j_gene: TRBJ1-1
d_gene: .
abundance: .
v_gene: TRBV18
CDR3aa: CASSPGQGNTEAFF
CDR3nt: TGTGCCAGCTCACCAGGTCAGGGTAACACTGAAGCTTTCTTT

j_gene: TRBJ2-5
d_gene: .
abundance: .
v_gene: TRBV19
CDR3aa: CASRGLGQETQYF
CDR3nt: TGTGCCAGTAGAGGGCTGGGGCAGGAGACCCAGTACTTC

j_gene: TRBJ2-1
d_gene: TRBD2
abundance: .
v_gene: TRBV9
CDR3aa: CASSVAPDSGRYNEQFF
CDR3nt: TGTGCCAGCAGCGTAGCACCCGATAGCGGGAGGTACAATGAGCAGTTCTTC

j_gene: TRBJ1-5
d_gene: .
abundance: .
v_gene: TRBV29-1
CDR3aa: CSVEFQPGQPQHF
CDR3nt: TGCAGCGTTGAGTTTCAGCCGGGCCAGCCCCAGCATTTT

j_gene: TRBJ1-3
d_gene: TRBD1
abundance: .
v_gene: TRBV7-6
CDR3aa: CASSFGTADSGNTIYF
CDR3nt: TGTGCCAGCAGCTTCGGGACAGCTGACTCTGGAAACACCATATATTTT

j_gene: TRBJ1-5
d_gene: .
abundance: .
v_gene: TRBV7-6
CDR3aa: CASSLGQAPSNQPQHF
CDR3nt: TGTGCCAGCAGCTTAGGTCAGGCTCCAAGCAATCAGCCCCAGCATTTT

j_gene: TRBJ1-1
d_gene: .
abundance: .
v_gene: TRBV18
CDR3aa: CASSPPTGKNTEAFF
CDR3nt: TGTGCCAGCTCACCCCCCACAGGGAAGAACACTGAAGCTTTCTTT

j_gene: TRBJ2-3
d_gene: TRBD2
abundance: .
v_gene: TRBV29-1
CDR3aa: CSTSGRTDTQYF
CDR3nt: TGCAGCACTAGCGGGAGGACAGATACGCAGTATTTT

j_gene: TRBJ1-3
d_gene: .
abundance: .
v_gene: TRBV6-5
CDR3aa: CASRSTSSSGNTIYF
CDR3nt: TGTGCCAGCAGATCGACCAGTAGCTCTGGAAACACCATATATTTT

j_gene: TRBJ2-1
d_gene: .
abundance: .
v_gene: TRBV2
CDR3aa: CASSVGGASEQFF
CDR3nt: TGTGCCAGCAGTGTGGGCGGAGCCAGTGAGCAGTTCTTC

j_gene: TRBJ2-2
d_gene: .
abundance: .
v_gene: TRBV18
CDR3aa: CASSPLRNTPNTGELFF
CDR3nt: TGTGCCAGCTCACCACTGAGGAACACTCCCAACACCGGGGAGCTGTTTTTT

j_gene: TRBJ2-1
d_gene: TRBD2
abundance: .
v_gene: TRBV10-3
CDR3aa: CAITLGLAGIDEQFF
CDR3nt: TGTGCCATCACCCTGGGACTAGCGGGAATCGATGAGCAGTTCTTC

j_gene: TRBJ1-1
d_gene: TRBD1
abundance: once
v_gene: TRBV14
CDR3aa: CASSTLQGRNTEAFF
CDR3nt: TGTGCCAGCAGCACCTTACAGGGGAGGAACACTGAAGCTTTCTTT

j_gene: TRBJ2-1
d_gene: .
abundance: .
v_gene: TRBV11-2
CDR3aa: CASSPGPGNEQFF
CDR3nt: TGTGCCAGCAGCCCGGGACCAGGAAATGAGCAGTTCTTC

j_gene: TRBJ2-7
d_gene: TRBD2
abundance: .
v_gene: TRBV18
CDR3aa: CASSQAGRVSYEQYF
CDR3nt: TGTGCCAGCTCACAAGCGGGAAGGGTCTCCTACGAGCAGTACTTC

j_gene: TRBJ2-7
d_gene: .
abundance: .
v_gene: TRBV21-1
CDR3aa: CASSKGRPVPSYEQYF
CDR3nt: TGTGCCAGCAGCAAAGGACGGCCAGTCCCCTCCTACGAGCAGTACTTC

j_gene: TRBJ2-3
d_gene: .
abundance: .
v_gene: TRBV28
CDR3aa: CASSLMGADFTDTQYF
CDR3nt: TGTGCCAGCAGCCTGATGGGGGCAGACTTCACAGATACGCAGTATTTT

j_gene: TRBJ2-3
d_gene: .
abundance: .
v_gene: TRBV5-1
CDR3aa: CASSRDGTFTDTQYF
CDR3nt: TGCGCCAGCAGCCGAGATGGGACTTTCACAGATACGCAGTATTTT